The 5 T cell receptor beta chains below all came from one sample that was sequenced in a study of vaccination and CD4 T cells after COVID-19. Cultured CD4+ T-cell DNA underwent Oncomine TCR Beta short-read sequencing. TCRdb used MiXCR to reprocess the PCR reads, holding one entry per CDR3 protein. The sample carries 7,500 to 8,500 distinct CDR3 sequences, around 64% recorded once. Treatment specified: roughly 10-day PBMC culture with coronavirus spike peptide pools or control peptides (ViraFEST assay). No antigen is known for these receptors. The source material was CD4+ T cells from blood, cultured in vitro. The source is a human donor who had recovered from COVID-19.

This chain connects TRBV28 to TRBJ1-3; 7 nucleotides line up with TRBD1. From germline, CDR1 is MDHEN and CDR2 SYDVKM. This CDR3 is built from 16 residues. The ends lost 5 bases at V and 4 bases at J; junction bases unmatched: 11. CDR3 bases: TGTGCCAGCAGTCTGCAATCTTCGACAGGGGGAAACACCATATATTTT. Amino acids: CASSLQSSTGGNTIYF.

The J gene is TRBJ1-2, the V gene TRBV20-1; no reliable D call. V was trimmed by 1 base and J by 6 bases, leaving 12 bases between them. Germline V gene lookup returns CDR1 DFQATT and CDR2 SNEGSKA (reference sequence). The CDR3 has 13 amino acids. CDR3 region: CSARVPNLHGYTF. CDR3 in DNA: TGCAGTGCTAGAGTCCCCAACTTACATGGCTACACCTTC.

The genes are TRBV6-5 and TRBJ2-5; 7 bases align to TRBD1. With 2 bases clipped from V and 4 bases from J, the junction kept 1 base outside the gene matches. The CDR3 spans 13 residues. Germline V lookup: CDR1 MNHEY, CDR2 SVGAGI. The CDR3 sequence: CASSYGTAETQYF. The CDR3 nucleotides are TGTGCCAGCAGTTACGGGACAGCAGAGACCCAGTACTTC.

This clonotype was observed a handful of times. This CDR3 reads CASIKGTGGEQYF. The CDR3 coding sequence is TGTGCCAGCATTAAGGGGACAGGCGGCGAGCAGTACTTC. The rearrangement uses TRBV27 and TRBJ2-7; 8 bases line up with TRBD1. There are 13 residues in the CDR3. The V gene's germline CDR1 is MNHEY and CDR2 SMNVEV (reference sequence). Germline trimming cut 7 bases from V and 6 bases from J; bases unmatched to any gene: 8.

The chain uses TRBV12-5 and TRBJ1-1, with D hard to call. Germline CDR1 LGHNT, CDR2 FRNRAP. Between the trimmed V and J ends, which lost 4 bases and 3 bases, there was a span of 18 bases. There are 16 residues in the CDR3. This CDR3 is CASGSRTAGGDTEAFF. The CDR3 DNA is TGTGCTAGTGGTTCAAGGACCGCCGGTGGGGACACTGAAGCTTTCTTT.